This T cell receptor (beta chain) derives from a study of OX40 agonist ivuxolimab in advanced cancers. Notes on the research overall: The costimulatory receptor OX40 (CD134) was targeted by ivuxolimab, a fully human IgG2 agonistic monoclonal antibody. Intravenous ivuxolimab was administered to patients every 2 weeks at six dose levels: 0.01, 0.1, 0.3, 1.5, 3 and 10 mg/kg. Among the roughly 54 dose-escalation patients, some 20 had hepatocellular carcinoma, 15 melanoma, 9 renal cell carcinoma and 9 head and neck cancer. The dose-escalation cohort was almost 85% male with a mean age of about 60 years, ranging from roughly 20 to 80. Prior anti-PD-1, anti-PD-L1 or anti-CTLA-4 therapy was permitted, and 35% to 40% of dose-escalation patients had received checkpoint inhibitors. Partial responses occurred in three dose-escalation patients: two with cutaneous melanoma and one with hepatocellular carcinoma. Peripheral TCRbeta sequencing was intended to test whether TCR sequence diversity was altered and clonal T-cell expansion was caused by ivuxolimab. The monotherapy dose-escalation portion (N of about 50 patients) of the phase I ivuxolimab trial is reported in the paper.

Results and caveats for the whole study, not just this receptor: The antigen specificity of the clonally expanded peripheral T cells was not determined. In the 0.1-3.0 mg/kg groups, partial responders had among the lowest normalized peripheral clonal expansion, particularly in CD8+ T cells. At doses of 0.1 to 3.0 mg/kg, clonal expansion of both CD4+ and CD8+ blood T cells was observed from baseline to week 6. After ivuxolimab, expanded clones were on average more numerous among CD8+ T cells than among CD4+ T cells. Low levels of normalized T-cell clonal expansion were also shown by some nonresponding patients.

V has 4 bases trimmed and J has 4 bases trimmed; junction bases matching no gene number 8. The CDR3 has 15 amino acids, counting the end cysteine and phenylalanine. Of the read, only the CDR3 DNA is kept; its 45 bases are in frame from base 1. From the germline V gene, CDR1 is SGDLS and CDR2 is YYNGEE. Patients with a history of autoimmune disease or receiving systemic immunosuppression were excluded from the trial. Peripheral blood for TCR sequencing was collected from all dose cohorts at baseline, on cycle 4 day 1, and on cycle 7 day 1. The samples were taken from a phase I, first-in-human, multicenter, open-label dose-escalation trial of ivuxolimab. The trial enrolled adults with locally advanced or metastatic head and neck squamous cell, hepatocellular, melanoma or renal cell carcinoma. Before TCR sequencing, CD4+ and CD8+ T cells were separately sorted from peripheral blood. This clone was counted between two and nine times. Its antigen is still unknown. The input lacks base qualities; no much larger clone sits a single base away.

For sequencing of the TCRbeta CDR3 region, genomic DNA was extracted from the sorted cells. The immunoSEQ Assay was used to sequence the TCRbeta CDR3 regions. Here the immuneACCESS table is served through TCRdb, limited to in-frame sequences with V and J called. Missing clones are a known gap in these copies; in checked studies unresolved V genes cover under half, and the rest lacks a known reason. A total of fewer than 75,000 clones appear in this sample, approximately 90% of them only once. Roughly 0.66% of the sample is held by the ten biggest clonotypes. The material sequenced was CD4+ or CD8+ T cells sorted from blood, taken in a trial of the OX40 agonist ivuxolimab. The source of this sequence is an adult with an advanced solid tumor such as melanoma, head and neck, liver or kidney cancer. The chain joins TRBV9 to TRBJ2-3; 8 central bases correspond to TRBD2. The DNA sequence reads TGTGCCAGCAGCCGACTAGCGTCCAAGGCAGATACGCAGTATTTT. This gives the protein CASSRLASKADTQYF.